One sample yielded the 3 T cell receptor beta chains listed below, sequenced in a study of early T cells in non-severe SARS-CoV-2 infection. TCRdb analysed the 5' RACE reads with MiXCR anew, one entry per CDR3 protein. The sample yields approximately 65,000 distinct CDR3 sequences, about 12% seen once. Material for sequencing was whole blood. Source of these receptors: an adult who was a healthcare worker with PCR-confirmed SARS-CoV-2 infection or an uninfected control (not recorded which).

This clonotype was detected ten times or more. The chain has TRBV4-3 and TRBJ2-3; no reliable D call. The germline V gene encodes CDR1 LGHNA and CDR2 YSLEER. V was clipped by 0 bases and J by 2 bases, with 9 bases between them. The CDR3 totals 15 residues. The CDR3 DNA follows: TGCGCCAGCAGCCAAGATAATCGGAACACAGATACGCAGTATTTT. It translates to CASSQDNRNTDTQYF.

V is TRBV7-3 and J is TRBJ2-2; 7 nucleotides line up with TRBD1. The germline V gene encodes CDR1 SGHTA and CDR2 FQGTGA. The CDR3 is 14 residues long. The ends lost 6 bases at V and 1 base at J; junction bases unmatched: 2. The CDR3 sequence: CASRNRGNTGELFF. CDR3 coding DNA: TGTGCCAGCAGGAACAGGGGGAACACCGGGGAGCTGTTTTTT.

The rearrangement uses TRBV7-6 and TRBJ2-2; possibly TRBD1 for D (5 bases). This CDR3 is built from 18 residues. V gave up 5 bases and J gave up 0 bases, with 19 bases separating them. Germline CDR1 reads SGHVS; CDR2 reads FNYEAQ. DNA of the CDR3: TGTGCCAGCAGCCGAGGCGTTGGGGCACCCTCGAACACCGGGGAGCTGTTTTTT. It yields the protein CASSRGVGAPSNTGELFF. The whole variable domain, filled in from reference TRBV7-6 and TRBJ2-2, reads GAGVSQSPRYKVTKRGQDVALRCDPISGHVSLYWYRQALGQGPEFLTYFNYEAQQDKSGLPNDRFSAERPEGSISTLTIQRTEQRDSAMYRCASSRGVGAPSNTGELFFGEGSRLTVL.